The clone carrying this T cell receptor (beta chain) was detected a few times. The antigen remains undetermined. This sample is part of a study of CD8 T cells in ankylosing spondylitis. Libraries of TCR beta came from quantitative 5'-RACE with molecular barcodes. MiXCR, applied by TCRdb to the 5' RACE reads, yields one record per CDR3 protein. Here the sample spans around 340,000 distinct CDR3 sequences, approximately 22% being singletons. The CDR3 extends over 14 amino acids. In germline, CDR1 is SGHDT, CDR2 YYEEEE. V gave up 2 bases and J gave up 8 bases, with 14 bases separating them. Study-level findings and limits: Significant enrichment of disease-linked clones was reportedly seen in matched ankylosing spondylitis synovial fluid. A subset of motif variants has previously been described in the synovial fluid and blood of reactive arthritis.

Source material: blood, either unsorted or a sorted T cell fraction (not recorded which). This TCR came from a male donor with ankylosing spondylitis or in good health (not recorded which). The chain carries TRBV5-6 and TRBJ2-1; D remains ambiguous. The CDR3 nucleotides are TGTGCCAGCAGCTTTTCGGCTTGGGTGCATGAGCAGTTCTTC. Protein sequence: CASSFSAWVHEQFF.